The 5 T cell receptor beta chains in this list originate from one sample, sequenced in a study of T cell responses to AZD1222 COVID-19 vaccine. Some clones are missing from TCRdb's copy, which holds only in-frame ones; the method was immunoSEQ multiplex PCR. Here the sample spans about 85,000 clones, 85% to 90% being singletons. The sample was peripheral blood, taken on day 0 of MenACWY control vaccination. The source is an adult in good health.

V is TRBV5-6 and J is TRBJ1-5; D is uncertain. The CDR3 sequence is 13 residues long. Deletions cut 2 bases from V and 7 bases from J, with 10 bases between. Germline V lookup: CDR1 SGHDT, CDR2 YYEEEE. CDR3 loop: CASSFGSEQPQHF. In DNA, the CDR3 is TGTGCCAGCAGCTTCGGGTCGGAACAGCCCCAGCATTTT.

The chain has TRBV5-1 and TRBJ2-3; TRBD1 is a possible D gene (7 bases). CDR1 is SGHRS, CDR2 YFSETQ, per germline. V was clipped by 2 bases and J by 2 bases, with 15 bases between them. The CDR3 has 16 residues. CDR3 bases: TGCGCCAGCAGCTTAGGCGGGGACAGTTCCACAGATACGCAGTATTTT. It encodes CASSLGGDSSTDTQYF.

Here the CDR3 reads CASSQPPNYGYTF. The CDR3, as DNA: TGCGCCAGCAGTCAACCACCAAACTATGGCTACACCTTC. This rearrangement joins TRBV23-1 to TRBJ1-2; unclear D gene. TRBV23-1 is an open reading frame whose function is uncertain. The V end was cut by 2 bases, the J end by 2 bases, with 6 bases between. The CDR3 extends over 13 amino acids.

The rearrangement links TRBV3-1 (or the pseudogene TRBV3-2) to TRBJ1-5; D gene unclear. The CDR3 is 13 residues long. The germline V and J ends were trimmed by 6 bases and 0 bases, with 6 bases remaining between them. The germline CDR1 and CDR2 sequences are LGHDT and YNNKEL (reference sequence). In DNA, the CDR3 is TGTGCCAGCAGTAAGAGTAGCAATCAGCCCCAGCATTTT. The encoded protein is CASSKSSNQPQHF.

This chain uses TRBV19 with TRBJ2-3; 10 positions agree with TRBD2. This CDR3 region has 16 residues. Trimming removed 6 bases from V and 2 bases from J; junction bases left unmatched: 8. CDR1 and CDR2 from the germline V gene are LNHDA and SQIVND (reference sequence). The CDR3 loop is CASRLSGGVTTDTQYF. As DNA, the CDR3 is TGTGCCAGTAGGCTCAGCGGGGGGGTCACCACAGATACGCAGTATTTT.